Presented here are 27 T cell receptor beta chains from one specimen sequenced in a study of cytomegalovirus exposure and HLA in healthy donors. The primer mix had 60 Vbeta and 13 Jbeta primers. TCRdb's copy holds only in-frame clones and misses some; the assay was immunoSEQ multiplex PCR. The table shows about 120,000 clones, with 60% to 85% occurring only once. Material: PBMCs. The receptors shown here come from a woman aged 40 to 55 in good health and CMV-seropositive.

The V gene is TRBV27, the J gene TRBJ2-7, with 9 bases matching TRBD1. Germline V gene data show CDR1 as MNHEY and CDR2 as SMNVEV (reference sequence). The CDR3 has 15 residues. The J segment lost 0 bases and the V segment lost 6 bases, leaving 6 bases of the junction unmatched. The CDR3 loop reads CASRATGGSSYEQYF. The CDR3 DNA is TGTGCCAGCAGAGCGACAGGGGGATCCTCCTACGAGCAGTACTTC.

The V gene is TRBV7-2, the J gene TRBJ2-2; D remains unclear. With 1 base removed from V and 5 bases from J, the gap between germline ends came to 8 bases. The CDR3 spans 14 residues. In germline, CDR1 is SGHTA, CDR2 FQGNSA. The CDR3 coding sequence is TGTGCCAGCAGCTTAGATCCGGTTACCGGGGAGCTGTTTTTT. Its protein product is CASSLDPVTGELFF.

The gene calls are TRBV6-5 and TRBJ1-1, with D unresolved. The CDR3 extends over 13 amino acids. Trimming removed 6 bases at V and 6 bases at J, with 14 bases between. The germline V gene has CDR1 MNHEY and CDR2 SVGAGI. CDR3 region: CASSTHTGSEAFF. DNA for the CDR3: TGTGCCAGCAGCACGCACACCGGGTCTGAAGCTTTCTTT.

The chain couples TRBV7-2 to TRBJ2-2; D perhaps matches TRBD1 (5 bases). CDR3 length: 17 residues. The V gene's germline CDR1 is SGHTA and CDR2 FQGNSA. V was shortened by 1 base and J by 0 bases, with 12 bases between the two germline ends. The CDR3 spells CASSLGQPSSNTGELFF. The CDR3 nucleotides read TGTGCCAGCAGCTTAGGACAGCCCTCCTCGAACACCGGGGAGCTGTTTTTT.

The gene calls are TRBV7-2 and TRBJ1-1; no clear D. V dropped 7 bases and J dropped 0 bases, with 9 bases sitting between them. The CDR3 runs to 13 residues. Looked up from germline, CDR1 is SGHTA and CDR2 is FQGNSA. The CDR3 bases are TGTGCCAGCACGGTTTCTTTGAACACTGAAGCTTTCTTT. Its translation: CASTVSLNTEAFF.

V usage is TRBV6-4 and J usage is TRBJ1-5; D perhaps matches TRBD1 (5 bases). The V gene lost 0 bases and the J gene lost 8 bases, with 14 bases spanning the gap. The germline V gene encodes CDR1 MRHNA and CDR2 SNTAGT. This CDR3 is 15 amino acids long. The CDR3 sequence: CASSDSGRAGEPQHF. The CDR3 nucleotides read TGTGCCAGCAGTGACTCGGGCAGGGCGGGGGAGCCCCAGCATTTT.

About this clone itself: Other nucleotide sequences in the sample specify the same CDR3. The chain carries TRBV10-3 and TRBJ2-3, with 8 bases that match TRBD2. V shed 4 bases, J shed 2 bases, and the junction held 5 bases outside the gene matches. Germline CDR1 ENHRY, CDR2 SYGVKD. The CDR3 spans 15 residues. CDR3 sequence (DNA): TGTGCCATCAGTGGAACTAGCGGATCCACAGATACGCAGTATTTT. Protein product: CAISGTSGSTDTQYF.

The genes are TRBV5-1 and TRBJ2-7; possible D gene TRBD2, 6 bases. V was clipped by 4 bases and J by 2 bases, with 16 bases between them. The germline V gene encodes CDR1 SGHRS and CDR2 YFSETQ. The CDR3 contains 15 residues. The CDR3 sequence is CASSLTVGGTYEQYF. The CDR3 DNA is TGCGCCAGCAGCCTAACCGTCGGAGGGACCTACGAGCAGTACTTC.

This chain links TRBV2 with TRBJ2-7; TRBD1 agrees at 9 bases. The CDR3 has 13 amino acids. J lost 5 bases, V lost 2 bases, and 1 base had no gene match. In germline, CDR1 is SNHLY, CDR2 FYNNEI. The DNA of the CDR3 is TGTGCCAGCAGTGAAACAGGGGGCCACGAGCAGTACTTC. Translation gives CASSETGGHEQYF.

A remark on this clone: The sample holds other DNA sequences that translate to the same CDR3. The chain joins TRBV7-9 to TRBJ1-1; D not resolved. CDR1 and CDR2 (germline): SEHNR, FQNEAQ (reference sequence). V lost 5 bases and J 0 bases, leaving 7 bases between the germline ends. The CDR3 is 13 amino acids. The CDR3 DNA sequence: TGTGCCAGCAGCCTTACAGTGAACACTGAAGCTTTCTTT. Translation gives CASSLTVNTEAFF.

This sequence joins TRBV10-3 and TRBJ1-3; D ambiguous. CDR1 is ENHRY and CDR2 is SYGVKD in the germline V gene. CDR3 length: 15 residues. V was pared by 5 bases and J by 4 bases, with 15 bases between. The CDR3 spells CAISYEPQNGNTIYF. CDR3 in DNA: TGTGCCATCAGTTACGAACCTCAGAACGGAAACACCATATATTTT.

This chain links TRBV5-1 with TRBJ2-5, with D possibly matching TRBD2 (5 bases). V lost 6 bases and J lost 4, with 13 bases in between. The CDR3 extends over 13 amino acids. CDR1 SGHRS and CDR2 YFSETQ come from the germline V gene. This CDR3 is CASTRGVGETQYF. DNA of the CDR3: TGCGCCAGCACTCGGGGAGTAGGAGAGACCCAGTACTTC. Combining the CDR3 with reference TRBV5-1 and TRBJ2-5 gives the whole variable domain KAGVTQTPRYLIKTRGQQVTLSCSPISGHRSVSWYQQTPGQGLQFLFEYFSETQRNKGNFPGRFSGRQFSNSRSEMNVSTLELGDSALYLCASTRGVGETQYFGPGTRLLVL.

V gene TRBV14 combines with J gene TRBJ2-1; maybe TRBD2 (6 bases). Trimming took 3 bases from V and 2 from J, leaving 11 bases between them. Germline CDR1 reads SGHDN; CDR2 reads FVKESK. The CDR3 totals 15 residues. CDR3 protein: CASSHLTRTYNEQFF. Written as DNA, the CDR3 is TGTGCCAGCAGCCATCTGACTAGGACCTACAATGAGCAGTTCTTC.

This clone was counted only a few times. This chain joins TRBV30 and TRBJ2-3; TRBD2 aligns across 7 bases. This CDR3 is built from 11 residues. Germline V CDR1 and CDR2: GTSNPN, SVGIG (reference sequence). Trimming at V came to 5 bases and at J to 14 bases, leaving 10 bases not matched to a gene. The CDR3 DNA reads as TGTGCCTGGGGGGAGGGAGGGAACTTGTATTTT. Translation gives CAWGEGGNLYF.

This clone was observed a handful of times. The chain combines TRBV4-1 with TRBJ2-5; no firm D call. This CDR3 spans 15 amino acids. V was clipped by 0 bases and J by 1 base, with 9 bases between them. CDR1 is MGHRA and CDR2 is YSYEKL in the germline V gene. The CDR3 coding sequence is TGCGCCAGCAGCCAAGATAGGCTAGGCCAAGAGACCCAGTACTTC. This gives the protein CASSQDRLGQETQYF.

This clone was detected only once. The rearrangement joins TRBV2 to TRBJ2-3; D is uncertain. CDR1 is SNHLY, CDR2 FYNNEI, per germline. CDR3 length equals 15 residues. Trimming cost V 6 bases and J 2 bases, with 15 bases left between them. CDR3 coding DNA: TGTGCCAGCAGGGGCCGCTCTGCGAACACAGATACGCAGTATTTT. This encodes CASRGRSANTDTQYF.

The gene calls are TRBV10-3 and TRBJ2-1; tentative D call: TRBD1 (6 bases). V was shortened by 4 bases and J by 9 bases, with 16 bases between the two germline ends. The germline V gene has CDR1 ENHRY and CDR2 SYGVKD. The CDR3 has 14 residues. CDR3 residues: CAISAASRGREQFF. The CDR3 nucleotides are TGTGCCATCAGTGCGGCTAGCAGGGGCCGTGAGCAGTTCTTC.

This clone was counted a single time. The J gene is TRBJ1-4, the V gene TRBV10-3, with TRBD1 identical over 11 bases. The CDR3 length is 14 residues. Germline-derived CDR1 and CDR2 are ENHRY and SYGVKD. V shed 6 bases and J 8 bases; nucleotides not matched to a gene: 5. The CDR3: CAIRPGQGEEKLFF. CDR3 nucleotides: TGTGCCATCAGGCCGGGACAGGGGGAAGAAAAACTGTTTTTT.

V usage is TRBV7-9 and J usage is TRBJ1-1, with D unresolved. This CDR3 has 16 amino acids. V lost 5 bases to trimming and J lost 1 base, with 17 bases between them. Germline CDR1 and CDR2: SEHNR and FQNEAQ (reference sequence). CDR3 amino acids: CASSPGDVPSNTEAFF. For the CDR3, the DNA is TGTGCCAGCAGCCCCGGAGACGTCCCCTCGAACACTGAAGCTTTCTTT. Full variable domain (missing parts from reference TRBV7-9 and TRBJ1-1): DTGVSQNPRHKITKRGQNVTFRCDPISEHNRLYWYRQTLGQGPEFLTYFQNEAQLEKSRLLSDRFSAERPKGSFSTLEIQRTEQGDSAMYLCASSPGDVPSNTEAFFGQGTRLTVV.

The V gene is TRBV9, the J gene TRBJ2-5, with TRBD2 matching 9 bases. The CDR3 totals 14 residues. The germline V gene encodes CDR1 SGDLS and CDR2 YYNGEE. Unmatched junction bases numbered 3, after V lost 1 base and J lost 5 bases. The DNA for the CDR3 is TGTGCCAGCAGCGTAAGCGGGGGGCAGGAGACCCAGTACTTC. Amino acids: CASSVSGGQETQYF.

The J gene is TRBJ2-3, the V gene TRBV7-2, with D possibly matching TRBD2 (6 bases). V shed 5 bases and J shed 5 bases, with 14 bases lying between them. Germline loops: CDR1 SGHTA, CDR2 FQGNSA. The CDR3 length is 14 residues. In nucleotides, the CDR3 is TGTGCCAGCAGCCCAAGGGGAGGCGGAGATACGCAGTATTTT. Protein product: CASSPRGGGDTQYF.

This rearrangement joins TRBV5-4 to TRBJ2-3; 7 bases line up with TRBD2. The CDR3 spans 13 residues. V was clipped by 4 bases and J by 5 bases; unmatched bases: 4. Germline loops: CDR1 SGHNT, CDR2 YYREEE (reference sequence). CDR3 nucleotide sequence: TGTGCCAGCAGCCGGGCGGGAGAAGATACGCAGTATTTT. Translated: CASSRAGEDTQYF. Drawing the rest from reference TRBV5-4 and TRBJ2-3, the complete variable domain is ETGVTQSPTHLIKTRGQQVTLRCSSQSGHNTVSWYQQALGQGPQFIFQYYREEENGRGNFPPRFSGLQFPNYSSELNVNALELDDSALYLCASSRAGEDTQYFGPGTRLTVL.

This chain uses TRBV6-1 with TRBJ1-4; 8 bases agree with TRBD1. With 3 bases clipped from V and 7 bases from J, the junction kept 7 bases outside the gene matches. The CDR3 is 15 amino acids. Germline lookup yields CDR1 MNHNS and CDR2 SASEGT. Written as DNA, the CDR3 is TGTGCCAGCAGTGATGGGGCAGGGGGCTTTGAAAAACTGTTTTTT. Its protein is CASSDGAGGFEKLFF.

The chain employs TRBV7-9 and TRBJ1-5; 8 bases are a match to TRBD1. This CDR3 comprises 18 residues. Germline CDR1 SEHNR, CDR2 FQNEAQ (reference sequence). V dropped 5 bases and J dropped 2; count of bases not matched to a gene: 14. The CDR3 loop is CASSRRTGPDGGNQPQHF. In nucleotides, the CDR3 is TGTGCCAGCAGCCGAAGGACAGGGCCTGATGGGGGCAATCAGCCCCAGCATTTT.

This chain joins TRBV10-3 and TRBJ2-7; 12 nucleotides line up with TRBD2. After removal of 0 bases from V and 7 bases from J, the junction contained 10 bases not matched to a gene. Germline V lookup: CDR1 ENHRY, CDR2 SYGVKD. The CDR3 totals 17 residues. Written as DNA, the CDR3 is TGTGCCATCAGTGAGTCGACGGCTAGCGGGGGGGCCGGGGAGCAGTACTTC. It is translated as CAISESTASGGAGEQYF.

There are a few counts of this clone. This chain links TRBV28 with TRBJ2-7, with D possibly TRBD2 on 5 matching bases. Trimming removed 7 bases from V and 3 bases from J, with 16 bases in between. Looked up from germline, CDR1 is MDHEN and CDR2 is SYDVKM. This CDR3 has 14 amino acids. CDR3 nucleotide sequence: TGTGCCAGCACCCGGCTTGGTGCGGGCTACGAGCAGTACTTC. Amino acid sequence: CASTRLGAGYEQYF.

This chain uses TRBV2 with TRBJ2-7; a possible D gene is TRBD2 (7 bases). The CDR3 extends over 14 amino acids. The germline V and J ends were trimmed by 7 bases and 0 bases, with 13 bases remaining between them. Germline assignment: CDR1 SNHLY and CDR2 FYNNEI. CDR3 in amino acids: CASKGGGGSYEQYF. CDR3 bases: TGTGCCAGCAAAGGGGGGGGAGGCTCCTACGAGCAGTACTTC.